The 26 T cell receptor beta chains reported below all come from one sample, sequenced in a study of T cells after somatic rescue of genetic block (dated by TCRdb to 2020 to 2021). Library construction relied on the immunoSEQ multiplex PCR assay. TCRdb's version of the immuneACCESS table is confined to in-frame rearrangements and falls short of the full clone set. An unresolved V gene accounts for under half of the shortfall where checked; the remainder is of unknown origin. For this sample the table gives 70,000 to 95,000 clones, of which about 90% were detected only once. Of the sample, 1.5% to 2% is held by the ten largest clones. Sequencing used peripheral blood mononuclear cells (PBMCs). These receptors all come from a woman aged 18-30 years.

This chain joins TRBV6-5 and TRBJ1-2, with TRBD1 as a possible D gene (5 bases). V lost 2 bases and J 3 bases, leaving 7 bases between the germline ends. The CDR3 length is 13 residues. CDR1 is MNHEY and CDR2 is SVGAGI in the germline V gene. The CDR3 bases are TGTGCCAGCAGTTACGGGACCGACTATGGCTACACCTTC. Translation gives CASSYGTDYGYTF.

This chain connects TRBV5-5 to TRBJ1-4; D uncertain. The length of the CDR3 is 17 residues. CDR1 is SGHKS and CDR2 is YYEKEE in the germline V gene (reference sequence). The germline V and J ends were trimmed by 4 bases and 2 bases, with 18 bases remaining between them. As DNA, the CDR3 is TGTGCCAGCAGCCGCGCCGGGAGAACCGCTACTAATGAAAAACTGTTTTTT. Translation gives CASSRAGRTATNEKLFF.

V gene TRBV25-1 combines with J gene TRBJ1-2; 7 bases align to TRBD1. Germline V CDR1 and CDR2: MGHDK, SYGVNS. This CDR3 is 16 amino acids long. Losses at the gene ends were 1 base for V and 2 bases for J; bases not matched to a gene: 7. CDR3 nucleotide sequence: TGTGCCAGCAGTGAATGGGTAGGGGGCCCAAACTATGGCTACACCTTC. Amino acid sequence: CASSEWVGGPNYGYTF.

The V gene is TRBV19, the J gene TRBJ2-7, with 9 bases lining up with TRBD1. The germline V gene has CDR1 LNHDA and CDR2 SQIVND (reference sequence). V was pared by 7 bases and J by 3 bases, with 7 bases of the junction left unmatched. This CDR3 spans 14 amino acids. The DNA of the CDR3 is TGTGCCAGTACGGGCCCGGGACAGGGCTACGAGCAGTACTTC. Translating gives CASTGPGQGYEQYF.

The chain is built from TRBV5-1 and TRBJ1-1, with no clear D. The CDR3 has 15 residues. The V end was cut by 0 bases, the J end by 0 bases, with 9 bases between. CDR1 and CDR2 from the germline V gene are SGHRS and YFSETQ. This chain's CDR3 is CASSLDRTMNTEAFF. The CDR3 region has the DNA TGCGCCAGCAGCTTGGATCGAACAATGAACACTGAAGCTTTCTTT.

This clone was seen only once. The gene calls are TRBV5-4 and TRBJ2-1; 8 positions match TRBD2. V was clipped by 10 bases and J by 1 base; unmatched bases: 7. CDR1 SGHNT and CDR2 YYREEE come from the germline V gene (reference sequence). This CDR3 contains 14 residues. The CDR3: CALLAGPSYNEQFF. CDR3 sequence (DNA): TGTGCCTTGTTAGCGGGGCCATCCTACAATGAGCAGTTCTTC.

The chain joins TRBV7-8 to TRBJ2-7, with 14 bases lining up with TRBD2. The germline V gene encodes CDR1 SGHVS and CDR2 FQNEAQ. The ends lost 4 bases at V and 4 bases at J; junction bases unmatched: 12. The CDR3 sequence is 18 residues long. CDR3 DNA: TGTGCCAGCAGCTCCCCCGGGACTAGCGGGAGAATAACGTACGAGCAGTACTTC. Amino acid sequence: CASSSPGTSGRITYEQYF. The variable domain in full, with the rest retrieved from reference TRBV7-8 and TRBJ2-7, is GAGVSQSPRYKVAKRGQDVALRCDPISGHVSLFWYQQALGQGPEFLTYFQNEAQLDKSGLPSDRFFAERPEGSVSTLKIQRTQQEDSAVYLCASSSPGTSGRITYEQYFGPGTRLTVT.

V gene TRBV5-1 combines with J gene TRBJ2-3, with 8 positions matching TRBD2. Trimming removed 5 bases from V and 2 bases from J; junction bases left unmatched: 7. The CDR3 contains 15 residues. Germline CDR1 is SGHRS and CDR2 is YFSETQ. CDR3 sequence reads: CASRDGRANTDTQYF. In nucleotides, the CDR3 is TGCGCCAGCAGAGACGGGAGGGCTAACACAGATACGCAGTATTTT.

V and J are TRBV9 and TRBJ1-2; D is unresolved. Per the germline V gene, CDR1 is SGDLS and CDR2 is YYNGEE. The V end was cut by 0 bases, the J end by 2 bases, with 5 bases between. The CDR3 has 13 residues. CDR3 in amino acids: CASSVDPNYGYTF. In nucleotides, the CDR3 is TGTGCCAGCAGCGTAGATCCCAACTATGGCTACACCTTC.

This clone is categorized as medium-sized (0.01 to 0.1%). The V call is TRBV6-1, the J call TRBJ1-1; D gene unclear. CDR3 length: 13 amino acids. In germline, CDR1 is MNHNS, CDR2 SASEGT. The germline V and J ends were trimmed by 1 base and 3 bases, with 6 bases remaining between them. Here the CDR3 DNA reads TGTGCCAGCAGTGAAGGGACCCACACTGAAGCTTTCTTT. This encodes CASSEGTHTEAFF.

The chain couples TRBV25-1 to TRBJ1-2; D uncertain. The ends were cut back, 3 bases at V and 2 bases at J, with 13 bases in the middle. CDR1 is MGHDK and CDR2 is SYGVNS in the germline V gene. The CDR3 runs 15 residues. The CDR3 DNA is TGTGCCAGCAGTGATCCGAGTGTGGGCAACTATGGCTACACCTTC. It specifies CASSDPSVGNYGYTF.

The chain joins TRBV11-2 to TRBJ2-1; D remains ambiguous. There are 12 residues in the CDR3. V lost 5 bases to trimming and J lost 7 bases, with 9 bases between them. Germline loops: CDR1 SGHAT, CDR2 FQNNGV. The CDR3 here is CASSPGGNEQFF. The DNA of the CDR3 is TGTGCCAGCAGCCCCGGTGGAAATGAGCAGTTCTTC.

CDR3: CASSRTGNTGELFF. As DNA, the CDR3 is TGTGCCAGCAGCCGGACAGGGAACACCGGGGAGCTGTTTTTT. The rearrangement links TRBV7-8 to TRBJ2-2, with TRBD1 identical over 7 bases. From germline, CDR1 is SGHVS and CDR2 FQNEAQ. Trimming cost V 5 bases and J 1 base; bases outside gene matches: 1. The CDR3 length is 14 residues.

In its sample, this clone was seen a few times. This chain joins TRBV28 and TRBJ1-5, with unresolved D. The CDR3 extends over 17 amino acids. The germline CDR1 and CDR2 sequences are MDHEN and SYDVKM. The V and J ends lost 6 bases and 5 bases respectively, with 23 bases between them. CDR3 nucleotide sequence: TGTGCCAGCAGACCCCTTAATCCCCTCGTCCAACATCAGCCCCAGCATTTT. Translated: CASRPLNPLVQHQPQHF.

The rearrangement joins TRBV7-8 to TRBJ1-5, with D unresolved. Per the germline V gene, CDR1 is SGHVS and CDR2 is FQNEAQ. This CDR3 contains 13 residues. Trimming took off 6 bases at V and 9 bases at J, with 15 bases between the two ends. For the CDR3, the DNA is TGTGCCAGCAGTAACAGCGAGATCGGGCCCCAGCATTTT. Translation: CASSNSEIGPQHF.

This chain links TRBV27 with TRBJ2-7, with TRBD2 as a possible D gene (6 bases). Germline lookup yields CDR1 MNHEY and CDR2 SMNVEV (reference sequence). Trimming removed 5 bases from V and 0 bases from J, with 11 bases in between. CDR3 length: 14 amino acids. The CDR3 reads CASSEGGYSYEQYF. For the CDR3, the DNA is TGTGCCAGCAGTGAAGGAGGGTACTCCTACGAGCAGTACTTC.

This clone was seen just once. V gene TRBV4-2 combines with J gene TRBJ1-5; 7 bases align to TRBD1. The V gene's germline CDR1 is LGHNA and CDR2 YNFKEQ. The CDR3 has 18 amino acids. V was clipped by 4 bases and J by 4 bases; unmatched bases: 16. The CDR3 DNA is TGTGCCAGCAGCCCTTTCACGCGAATGCAGGGGGATAATCAGCCCCAGCATTTT. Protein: CASSPFTRMQGDNQPQHF.

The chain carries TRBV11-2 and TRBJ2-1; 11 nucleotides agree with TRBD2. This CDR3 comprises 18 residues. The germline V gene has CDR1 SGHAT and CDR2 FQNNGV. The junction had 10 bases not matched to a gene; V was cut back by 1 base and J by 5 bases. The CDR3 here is CASSLVGVYSGRDNEQFF. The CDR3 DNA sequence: TGTGCCAGCAGCTTAGTAGGTGTTTATAGCGGGAGGGACAATGAGCAGTTCTTC. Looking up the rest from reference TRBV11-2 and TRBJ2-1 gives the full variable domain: EAGVAQSPRYKIIEKRQSVAFWCNPISGHATLYWYQQILGQGPKLLIQFQNNGVVDDSQLPKDRFSAERLKGVDSTLKIQPAKLEDSAVYLCASSLVGVYSGRDNEQFFGPGTRLTVL.

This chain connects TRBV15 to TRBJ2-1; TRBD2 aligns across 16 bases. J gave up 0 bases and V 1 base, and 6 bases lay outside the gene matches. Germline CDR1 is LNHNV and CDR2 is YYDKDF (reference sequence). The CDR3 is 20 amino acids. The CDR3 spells CATSRAPGTSGRASYNEQFF. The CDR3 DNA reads TGTGCCACCAGCAGAGCGCCGGGGACTAGCGGGAGGGCCTCCTACAATGAGCAGTTCTTC. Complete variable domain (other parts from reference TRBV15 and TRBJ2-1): DAMVIQNPRYQVTQFGKPVTLSCSQTLNHNVMYWYQQKSSQAPKLLFHYYDKDFNNEADTPDNFQSRRPNTSFCFLDIRSPGLGDTAMYLCATSRAPGTSGRASYNEQFFGPGTRLTVL.

The CDR3 nucleotides read TGTGCCAGCAGCCCCCGGGGAGCGAACTATGGCTACACCTTC. This codes for CASSPRGANYGYTF. The V call is TRBV14, the J call TRBJ1-2, with D unclear. The germline V gene encodes CDR1 SGHDN and CDR2 FVKESK. CDR3 length: 14 amino acids. V lost 4 bases to trimming and J lost 2 bases, with 11 bases between them. The full variable domain, rest sourced from reference TRBV14 and TRBJ1-2, is EAGVTQFPSHSVIEKGQTVTLRCDPISGHDNLYWYRRVMGKEIKFLLHFVKESKQDESGMPNNRFLAERTGGTYSTLKVQPAELEDSGVYFCASSPRGANYGYTFGSGTRLTVV.

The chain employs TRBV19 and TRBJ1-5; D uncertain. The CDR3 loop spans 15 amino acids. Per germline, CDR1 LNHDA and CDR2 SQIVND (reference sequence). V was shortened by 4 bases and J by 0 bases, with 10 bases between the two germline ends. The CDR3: CASSTHTDSNQPQHF. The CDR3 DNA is TGTGCCAGTAGTACCCATACAGATAGCAATCAGCCCCAGCATTTT.

CDR3 region: CAISDRGSNYGYTF. The CDR3 DNA reads as TGTGCCATCAGTGACAGGGGATCTAACTATGGCTACACCTTC. The V gene is TRBV10-3, the J gene TRBJ1-2; perhaps TRBD1 as D (6 bases). V was pared by 3 bases and J by 0 bases, with 8 bases between. CDR3 length equals 14 residues. From germline, CDR1 is ENHRY and CDR2 SYGVKD.

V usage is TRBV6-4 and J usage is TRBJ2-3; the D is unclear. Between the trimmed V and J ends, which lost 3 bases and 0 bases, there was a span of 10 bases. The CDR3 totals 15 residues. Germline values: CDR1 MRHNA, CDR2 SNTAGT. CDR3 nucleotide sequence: TGTGCCAGCAGTGAGAAGGGCACTAGCACAGATACGCAGTATTTT. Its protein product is CASSEKGTSTDTQYF.

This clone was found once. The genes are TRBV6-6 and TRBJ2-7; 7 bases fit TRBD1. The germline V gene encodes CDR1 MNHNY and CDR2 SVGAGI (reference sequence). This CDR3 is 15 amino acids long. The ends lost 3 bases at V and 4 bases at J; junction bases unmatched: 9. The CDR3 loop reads CASSYGGQSRYEQYF. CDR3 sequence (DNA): TGTGCCAGCAGTTATGGGGGACAGAGCCGTTACGAGCAGTACTTC.

As DNA, the CDR3 is TGTGCCAGCAGCCCATACACCGGGACAGAGAAGGATGAGCAGTTCTTC. Residues: CASSPYTGTEKDEQFF. V is TRBV9 and J is TRBJ2-1, with 7 bases that match TRBD1. The V gene's germline CDR1 is SGDLS and CDR2 YYNGEE. The CDR3 has 16 amino acids. V trimming: 4 bases; J trimming: 8 bases; junction bases outside the gene matches: 15.

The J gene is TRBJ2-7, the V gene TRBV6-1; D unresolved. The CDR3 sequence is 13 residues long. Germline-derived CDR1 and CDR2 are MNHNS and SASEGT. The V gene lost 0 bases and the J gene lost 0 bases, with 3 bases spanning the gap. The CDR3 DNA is TGTGCCAGCAGTGAAGCTATCTCCTACGAGCAGTACTTC. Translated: CASSEAISYEQYF.